A selection of T cell receptor beta chains follows, all from one sample in a study of control samples from healthy donors and cancer patients. This table comes from immunoSEQ multiplex PCR, and its TCRdb copy is limited to in-frame clones, with some not included. The sample holds 75,000 to 90,000 clones, more than 75% seen once. Sequencing was done on a sample of blood. The receptors stem from a woman aged 40 to 50 in good health. Both conserved end residues are part of each CDR3. A D gene is named only where the DNA matches it firmly. Rows may omit the clone size; those that give it use once, few, many or a size class.

j_gene: TRBJ2-2; v_gene: TRBV7-2; d_gene: -; abundance: few; CDR3aa: CASSLAGGNTGELFF; CDR3nt: TGTGCCAGCAGCTTAGCGGGGGGGAACACCGGGGAGCTGTTTTTT
j_gene: TRBJ1-4; v_gene: TRBV19; d_gene: -; abundance: -; CDR3aa: CASRPGRTNEKLFF; CDR3nt: TGTGCCAGTAGACCAGGGAGAACTAATGAAAAACTGTTTTTT
j_gene: TRBJ1-1; v_gene: TRBV7-8; d_gene: -; abundance: -; CDR3aa: CASSLFRGETRTEAFF; CDR3nt: TGTGCCAGCAGCTTATTCAGGGGCGAGACGAGGACTGAAGCTTTCTTT
j_gene: TRBJ1-2; v_gene: TRBV4-3; d_gene: -; abundance: -; CDR3aa: CASSQEGQPNYGYTF; CDR3nt: TGCGCCAGCAGCCAAGAAGGGCAGCCTAACTATGGCTACACCTTC
j_gene: TRBJ1-5; v_gene: TRBV29-1; d_gene: -; abundance: -; CDR3aa: CSVVVGGASSNQPQHF; CDR3nt: TGCAGCGTTGTTGTTGGGGGGGCATCGAGCAATCAGCCCCAGCATTTT
j_gene: TRBJ1-1; v_gene: TRBV29-1; d_gene: -; abundance: -; CDR3aa: CSSRRGITEAFF; CDR3nt: TGCAGCTCTCGTCGAGGGATCACTGAAGCTTTCTTT
j_gene: TRBJ2-1; v_gene: TRBV20-1; d_gene: -; abundance: -; CDR3aa: CSASKGDYNEQFF; CDR3nt: TGCAGTGCGAGTAAAGGCGACTACAATGAGCAGTTCTTC
j_gene: TRBJ1-1; v_gene: TRBV27; d_gene: -; abundance: -; CDR3aa: CASMGGSEAFF; CDR3nt: TGTGCCAGCATGGGAGGTTCTGAAGCTTTCTTT
j_gene: TRBJ2-6; v_gene: TRBV15; d_gene: -; abundance: -; CDR3aa: CATSRDRQATSSGANVLTF; CDR3nt: TGTGCCACCAGCAGAGATCGACAGGCTACTAGCTCTGGGGCCAACGTCCTGACTTTC
j_gene: TRBJ2-7; v_gene: TRBV7-2; d_gene: TRBD2; abundance: -; CDR3aa: CASSLKAGDHYEQYF; CDR3nt: TGTGCCAGCAGCTTAAAAGCGGGGGACCACTACGAGCAGTACTTC
j_gene: TRBJ2-7; v_gene: TRBV12-3/TRBV12-4; d_gene: -; abundance: -; CDR3aa: CASSLGASDEQYF; CDR3nt: TGTGCCAGCAGTTTAGGGGCGTCGGACGAGCAGTACTTC
j_gene: TRBJ2-7; v_gene: TRBV6-5; d_gene: -; abundance: -; CDR3aa: CASSPQGNSYEQYF; CDR3nt: TGTGCCAGCAGTCCCCAGGGAAACTCCTACGAGCAGTACTTC
j_gene: TRBJ1-2; v_gene: TRBV12-3/TRBV12-4; d_gene: -; abundance: -; CDR3aa: CASSKNYGYTF; CDR3nt: TGTGCCAGCAGTAAGAACTATGGCTACACCTTC
j_gene: TRBJ1-2; v_gene: TRBV7-2; d_gene: -; abundance: -; CDR3aa: CASSLDWAGYTF; CDR3nt: TGTGCCAGCAGCTTAGATTGGGCTGGCTACACCTTC
j_gene: TRBJ1-1; v_gene: TRBV6-2/TRBV6-3; d_gene: -; abundance: -; CDR3aa: CASSFGVPPSRAFF; CDR3nt: TGTGCCAGCAGTTTCGGGGTTCCCCCTTCCCGCGCTTTCTTT
j_gene: TRBJ1-2; v_gene: TRBV30; d_gene: -; abundance: few; CDR3aa: CAWSVGGYGYTF; CDR3nt: TGTGCCTGGAGTGTTGGGGGCTATGGCTACACCTTC
j_gene: TRBJ1-2; v_gene: TRBV25-1; d_gene: -; abundance: -; CDR3aa: CASSEYFYGYTF; CDR3nt: TGTGCCAGCAGTGAGTACTTCTATGGCTACACCTTC